Detailed here is one TCR beta chain. Its matching antigen is unknown. At one end, the junction sequence differs from germline, possibly due to a read error. The data were taken from a study of cytomegalovirus exposure and HLA in healthy donors. Germline values: CDR1 SQVTM, CDR2 ANQGSEA. CDR3 size: 14 residues. Primers for the PCR totalled 60 Vbeta and 13 Jbeta. Original data processing: Later analysis identified approximately 88 million unique TCR beta chains, about 10 million shared. TCRdb's table, derived via immunoSEQ multiplex PCR, lists solely in-frame clones and lacks some. That table furnishes V, J and clone size, whereas the DNA furnished D and trimming. This table lists around 140,000 clones. Donors sampled were nominally healthy, though unrecorded immune exposures were likely. Study results and caveats: Sequencing depth across donors, presence/absence analyses assumed, was roughly uniform. Later work found most CMV-associated TCR beta chains apparently HLA-restricted.

The sequencing sample was made of PBMCs. The receptor was isolated from a man younger than 35 in good health and CMV-seronegative. The chain recombines TRBV29-1 with TRBJ2-6; D is perhaps TRBD1 (6 bases). This CDR3 reads CSVSGASGASVLTF. CDR3 nucleotides: TGCAGCGTATCAGGGGCCAGTGGGGCCAGCGTCCTGACTTTC.